The source of this TCR beta chain is a study of T cell responses to AZD1222 COVID-19 vaccine. Whole-study results and caveats: Sampled repertoires all dated from after the peak T cell response. Regions left unmutated in variants are reportedly the target of nearly half of spike-specific TCRs. In a largely white British group with more females than males, clonal diversity was possibly underestimated.

This CDR3 region has 16 residues. V was clipped by 1 base and J by 7 bases; unmatched bases: 7. Germline V lookup: CDR1 SEHNR, CDR2 FQNEAQ (reference sequence). Sequenced by immunoSEQ multiplex PCR; TCRdb stores in-frame clones only, minus some. The sample carries 200,000 to 250,000 clones, under 95% recorded once. About this clone: Its antigen is unknown.

The gene calls are TRBV7-9 and TRBJ2-1, with 10 nucleotides matching TRBD2. The sequences come from peripheral blood, collected on day 0 of MenACWY control vaccination. This receptor was obtained from an adult in good health. CDR3 in DNA: TGTGCCAGCAGCTTAGTCCTCGGACTAGCGGAGAATGAGCAGTTCTTC. Its protein is CASSLVLGLAENEQFF.